This TCR beta chain was obtained from a study of T cells after posttransplantation cyclophosphamide. A marrow graft followed busulfan-fludarabine conditioning, with cyclophosphamide on days +3 and +4. This clone was observed many times. Its cognate antigen is unknown. Measured with immunoSEQ multiplex PCR; TCRdb has only the in-frame clones, and not every one. The sample shows about 7,200 clones, none of them appearing just once. Points from the study as a whole: Blood and skin or GI T cell repertoires showed limited TRB overlap. Recipient CMV seropositivity and CMV reactivation strongly tracked TRB clonality. Later post-transplant blood repertoires were often dominated by donor CD8+ memory clones.

This TCR came from a male patient aged 50 to 59 who received an allogeneic stem cell transplant from an unrelated donor, was CMV-positive, and had acute GVHD only. Some of these T cells may belong to the graft donor. The sequenced sample was PBMCs, obtained after allogeneic stem cell transplant with posttransplant cyclophosphamide.

CDR3 coding DNA: TGTGCCAGCAGTGATTCACAGTGGATCATCGTCGACGAGACCCAGTACTTC. Translated: CASSDSQWIIVDETQYF. The chain couples TRBV7-3 to TRBJ2-5; D remains unclear. Germline lookup yields CDR1 SGHTA and CDR2 FQGTGA. Deletions cut 6 bases from V and 5 bases from J, with 25 bases between. The CDR3 covers 17 residues.